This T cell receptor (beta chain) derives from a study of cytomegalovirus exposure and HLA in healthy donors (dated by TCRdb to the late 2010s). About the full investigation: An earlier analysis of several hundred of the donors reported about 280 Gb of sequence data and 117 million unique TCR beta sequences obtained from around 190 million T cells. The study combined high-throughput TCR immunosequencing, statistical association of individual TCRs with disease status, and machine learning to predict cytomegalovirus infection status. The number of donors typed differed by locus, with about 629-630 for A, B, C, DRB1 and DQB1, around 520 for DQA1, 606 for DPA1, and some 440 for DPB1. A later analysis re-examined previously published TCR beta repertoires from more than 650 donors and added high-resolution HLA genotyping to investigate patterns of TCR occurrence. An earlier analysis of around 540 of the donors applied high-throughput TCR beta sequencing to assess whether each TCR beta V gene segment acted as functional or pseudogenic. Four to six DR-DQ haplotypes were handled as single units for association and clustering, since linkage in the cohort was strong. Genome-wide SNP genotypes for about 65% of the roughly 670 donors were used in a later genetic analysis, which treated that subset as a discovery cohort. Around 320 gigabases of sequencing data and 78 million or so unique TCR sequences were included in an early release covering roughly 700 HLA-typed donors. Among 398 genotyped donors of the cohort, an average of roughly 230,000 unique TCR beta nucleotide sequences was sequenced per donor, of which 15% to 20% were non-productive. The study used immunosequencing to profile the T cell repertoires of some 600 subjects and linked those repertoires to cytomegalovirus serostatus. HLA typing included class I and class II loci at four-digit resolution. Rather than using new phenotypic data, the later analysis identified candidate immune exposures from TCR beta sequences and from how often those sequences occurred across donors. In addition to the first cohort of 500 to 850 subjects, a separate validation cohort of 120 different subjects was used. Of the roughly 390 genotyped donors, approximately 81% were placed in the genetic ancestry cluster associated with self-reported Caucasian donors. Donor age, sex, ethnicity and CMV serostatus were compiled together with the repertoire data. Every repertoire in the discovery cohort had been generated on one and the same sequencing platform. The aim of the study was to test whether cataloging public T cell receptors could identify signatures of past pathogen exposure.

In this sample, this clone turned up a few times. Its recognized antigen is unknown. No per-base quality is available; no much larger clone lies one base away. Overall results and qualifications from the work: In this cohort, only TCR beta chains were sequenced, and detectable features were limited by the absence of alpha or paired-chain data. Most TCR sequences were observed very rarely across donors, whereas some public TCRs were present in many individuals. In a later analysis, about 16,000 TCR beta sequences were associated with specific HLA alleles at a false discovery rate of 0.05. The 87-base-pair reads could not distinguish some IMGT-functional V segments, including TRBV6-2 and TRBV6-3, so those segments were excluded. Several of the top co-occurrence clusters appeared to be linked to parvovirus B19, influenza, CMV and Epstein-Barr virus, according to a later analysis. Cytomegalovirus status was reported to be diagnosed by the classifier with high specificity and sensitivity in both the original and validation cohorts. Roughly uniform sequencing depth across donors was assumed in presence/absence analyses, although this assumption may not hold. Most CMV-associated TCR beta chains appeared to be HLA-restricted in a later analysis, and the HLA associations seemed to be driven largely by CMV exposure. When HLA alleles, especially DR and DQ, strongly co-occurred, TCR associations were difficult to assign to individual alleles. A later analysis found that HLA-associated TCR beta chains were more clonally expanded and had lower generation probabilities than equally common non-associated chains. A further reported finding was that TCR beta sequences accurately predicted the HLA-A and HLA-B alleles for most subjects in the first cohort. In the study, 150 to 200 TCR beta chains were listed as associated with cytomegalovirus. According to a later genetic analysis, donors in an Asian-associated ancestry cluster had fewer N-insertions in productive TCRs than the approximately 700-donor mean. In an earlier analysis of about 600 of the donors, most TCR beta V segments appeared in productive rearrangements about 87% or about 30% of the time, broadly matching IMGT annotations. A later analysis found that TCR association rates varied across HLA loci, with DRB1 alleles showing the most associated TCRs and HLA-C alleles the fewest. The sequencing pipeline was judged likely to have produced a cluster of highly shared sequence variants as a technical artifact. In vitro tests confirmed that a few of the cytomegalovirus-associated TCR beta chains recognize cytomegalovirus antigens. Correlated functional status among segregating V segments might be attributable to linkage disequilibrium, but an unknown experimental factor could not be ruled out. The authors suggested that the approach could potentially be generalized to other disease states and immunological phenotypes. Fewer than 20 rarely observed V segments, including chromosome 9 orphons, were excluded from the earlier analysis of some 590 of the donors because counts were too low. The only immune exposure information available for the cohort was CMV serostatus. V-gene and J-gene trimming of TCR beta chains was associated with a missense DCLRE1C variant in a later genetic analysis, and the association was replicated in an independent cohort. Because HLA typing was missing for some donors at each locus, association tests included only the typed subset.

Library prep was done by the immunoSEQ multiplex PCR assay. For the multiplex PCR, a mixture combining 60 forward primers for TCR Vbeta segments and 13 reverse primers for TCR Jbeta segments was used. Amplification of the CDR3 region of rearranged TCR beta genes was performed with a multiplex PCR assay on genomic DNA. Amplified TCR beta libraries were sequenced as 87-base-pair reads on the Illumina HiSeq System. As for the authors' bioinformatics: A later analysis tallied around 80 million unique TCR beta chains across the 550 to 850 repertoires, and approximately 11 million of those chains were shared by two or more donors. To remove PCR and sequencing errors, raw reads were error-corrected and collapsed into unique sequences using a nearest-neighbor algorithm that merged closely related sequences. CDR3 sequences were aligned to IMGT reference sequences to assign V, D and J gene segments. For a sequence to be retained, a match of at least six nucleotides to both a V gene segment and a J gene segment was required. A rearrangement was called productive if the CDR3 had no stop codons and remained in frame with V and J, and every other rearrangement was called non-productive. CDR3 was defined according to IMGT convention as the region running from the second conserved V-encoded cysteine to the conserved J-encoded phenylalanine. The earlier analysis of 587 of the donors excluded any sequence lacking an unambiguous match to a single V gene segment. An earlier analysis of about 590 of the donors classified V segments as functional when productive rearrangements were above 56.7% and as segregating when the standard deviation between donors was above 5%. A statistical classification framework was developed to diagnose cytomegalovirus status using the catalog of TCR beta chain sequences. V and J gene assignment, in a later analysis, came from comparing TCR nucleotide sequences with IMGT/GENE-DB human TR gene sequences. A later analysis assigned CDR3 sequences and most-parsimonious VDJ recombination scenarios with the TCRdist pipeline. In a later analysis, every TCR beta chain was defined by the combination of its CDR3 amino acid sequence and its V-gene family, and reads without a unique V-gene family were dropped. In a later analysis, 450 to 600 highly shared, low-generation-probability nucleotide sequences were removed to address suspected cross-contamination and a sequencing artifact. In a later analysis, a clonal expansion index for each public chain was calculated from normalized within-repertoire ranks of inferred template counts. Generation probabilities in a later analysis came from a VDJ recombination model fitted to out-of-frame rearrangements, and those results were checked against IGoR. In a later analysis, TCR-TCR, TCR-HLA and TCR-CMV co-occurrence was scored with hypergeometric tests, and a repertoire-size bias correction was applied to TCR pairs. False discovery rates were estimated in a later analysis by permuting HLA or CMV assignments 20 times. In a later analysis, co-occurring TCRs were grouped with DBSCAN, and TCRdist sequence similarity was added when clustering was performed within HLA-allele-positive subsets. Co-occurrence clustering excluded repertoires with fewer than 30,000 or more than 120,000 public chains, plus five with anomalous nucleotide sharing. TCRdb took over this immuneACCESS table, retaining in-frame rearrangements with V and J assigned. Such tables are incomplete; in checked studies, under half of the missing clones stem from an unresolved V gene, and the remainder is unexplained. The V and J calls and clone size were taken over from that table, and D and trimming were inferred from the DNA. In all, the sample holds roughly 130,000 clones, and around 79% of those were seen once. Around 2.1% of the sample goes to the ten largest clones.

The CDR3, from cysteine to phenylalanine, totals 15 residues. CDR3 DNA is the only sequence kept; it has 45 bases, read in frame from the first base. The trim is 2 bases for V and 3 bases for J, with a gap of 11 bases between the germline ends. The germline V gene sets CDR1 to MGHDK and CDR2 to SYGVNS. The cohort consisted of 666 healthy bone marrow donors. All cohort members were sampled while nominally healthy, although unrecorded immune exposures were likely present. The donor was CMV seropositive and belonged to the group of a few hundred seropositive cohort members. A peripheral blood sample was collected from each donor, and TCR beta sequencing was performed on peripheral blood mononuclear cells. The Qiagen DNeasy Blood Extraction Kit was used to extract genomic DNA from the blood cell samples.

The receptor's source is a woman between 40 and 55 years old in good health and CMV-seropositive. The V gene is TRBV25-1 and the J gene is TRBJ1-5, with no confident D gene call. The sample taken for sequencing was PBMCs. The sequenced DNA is TGTGCCAGCAGTGAAGCCTCAGGCTACAATCAGCCCCAGCATTTT. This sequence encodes CASSEASGYNQPQHF.